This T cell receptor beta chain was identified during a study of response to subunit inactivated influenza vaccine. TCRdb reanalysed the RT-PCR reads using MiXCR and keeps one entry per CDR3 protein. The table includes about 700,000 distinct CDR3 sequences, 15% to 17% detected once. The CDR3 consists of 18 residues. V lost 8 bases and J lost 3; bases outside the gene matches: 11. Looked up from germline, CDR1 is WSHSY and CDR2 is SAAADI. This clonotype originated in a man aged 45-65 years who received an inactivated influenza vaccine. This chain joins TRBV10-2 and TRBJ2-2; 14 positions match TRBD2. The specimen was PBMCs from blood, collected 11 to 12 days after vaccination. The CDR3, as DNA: TGCGCCAGCGCTGGGACTAGCGGGAGAAAGATGGACACCGGGGAGCTGTTTTTT. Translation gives CASAGTSGRKMDTGELFF.